The entry below describes one TCR beta chain. The CDR3 is 16 amino acids. In germline, CDR1 is SGHDT, CDR2 YYEEEE. After removal of 2 bases from V and 12 bases from J, the junction contained 15 bases not matched to a gene. The data derive from a study of blood T cell repertoires in COVID-19. Study-wide background: Sample material is recorded as cDNA or gDNA derived from T cells, B-cell-depleted T cells, or PBMCs.

Authors' processing steps: It was from reference gene primer amplification that nucleated cell counts were estimated. Profiling relied on immunoSEQ multiplex PCR, and the TCRdb table lists in-frame clones only, not all of them. V and J calls and clone size are given by that table; D and trimming were obtained from the DNA. The sample has approximately 29,000 clones; roughly 85% are singletons. Sequenced material: peripheral blood. The chain uses TRBV5-6 and TRBJ2-1; 9 bases agree with TRBD1. The sequence came from an older woman with active COVID-19. The CDR3 nucleotides read TGTGCCAGCAGCTTAACAGGGGGCGCCTTAATCATGGTGCAGTTCTTC. It yields the protein CASSLTGGALIMVQFF. Drawing the rest from reference TRBV5-6 and TRBJ2-1, the complete variable domain is DAGVTQSPTHLIKTRGQQVTLRCSPKSGHDTVSWYQQALGQGPQFIFQYYEEEERQRGNFPDRFSGHQFPNYSSELNVNALLLGDSALYLCASSLTGGALIMVQFFGPGTRLTVL.